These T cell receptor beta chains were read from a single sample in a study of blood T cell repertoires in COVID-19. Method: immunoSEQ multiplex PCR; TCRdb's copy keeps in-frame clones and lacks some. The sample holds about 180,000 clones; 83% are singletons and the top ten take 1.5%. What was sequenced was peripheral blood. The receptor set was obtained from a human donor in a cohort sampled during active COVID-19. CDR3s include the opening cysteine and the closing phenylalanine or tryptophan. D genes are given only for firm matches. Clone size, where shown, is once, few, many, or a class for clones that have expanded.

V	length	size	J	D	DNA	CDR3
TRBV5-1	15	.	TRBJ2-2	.	TGCGCCAGCAGCTCCCGGGGGACGAACACCGGGGAGCTGTTTTTT	CASSSRGTNTGELFF
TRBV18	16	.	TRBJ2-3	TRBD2	TGTGCCAGCTCACCACCCCTGACTAGCAAGGCAGATACGCAGTATTTT	CASSPPLTSKADTQYF
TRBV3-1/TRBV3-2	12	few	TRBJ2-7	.	TGTGCCAGCAGCCACTCCTCCTACGAGCAGTACTTC	CASSHSSYEQYF
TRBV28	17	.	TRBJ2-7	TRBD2	TGTGCCAGCAGTTTAAGGAGTGTAGCGGGAGGCTCCTACGAGCAGTACTTC	CASSLRSVAGGSYEQYF
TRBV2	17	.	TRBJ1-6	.	TGTGCCAGCAGTGAAATTGTTATGAGCTCCTATAATTCACCCCTCCACTTT	CASSEIVMSSYNSPLHF
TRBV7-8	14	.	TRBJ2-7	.	TGTGCCAGCCTCCTAACGGGTGGCTTCTACGAGCAGTACTTC	CASLLTGGFYEQYF
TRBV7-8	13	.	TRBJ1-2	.	TGTGCCAGCAGCCCGGGACATGTGGGTGGCTACACCTTC	CASSPGHVGGYTF
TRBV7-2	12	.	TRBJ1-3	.	TGTGCCAGCAGCGAACAGGGAAACACCATATATTTT	CASSEQGNTIYF
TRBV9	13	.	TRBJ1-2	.	TGTGCCAGCAGCGTAGAGGGGGTCTATGGCTACACCTTC	CASSVEGVYGYTF
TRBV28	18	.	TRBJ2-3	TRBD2	TGTGCCAGCAGTTTAGGTCCGAGCGGGGAACCAAGCACAGATACGCAGTATTTT	CASSLGPSGEPSTDTQYF
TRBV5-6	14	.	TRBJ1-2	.	TGTGCCAGCAGCCCATACAGGTCCCTCTATGGCTACACCTTC	CASSPYRSLYGYTF
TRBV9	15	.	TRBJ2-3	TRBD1	TGTGCCAGCAGCGCACGGGACAGGGGATCAGATACGCAGTATTTT	CASSARDRGSDTQYF
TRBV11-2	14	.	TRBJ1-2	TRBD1	TGTGCCAGCAGCTGGGGACAGGGTACCTATGGCTACACCTTC	CASSWGQGTYGYTF
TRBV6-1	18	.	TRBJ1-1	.	TGTGCCAGCAGTGAAGGTTACGACAGGTTTCCGATGAACACTGAAGCTTTCTTT	CASSEGYDRFPMNTEAFF
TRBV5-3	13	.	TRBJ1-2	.	TGTGCCAGAAGCTTGGCCGGTAACTATGGCTACACCTTC	CARSLAGNYGYTF
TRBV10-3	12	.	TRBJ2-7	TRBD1	TGTGCCATCACGGGACAGGGGGACGAGCAGTACTTC	CAITGQGDEQYF
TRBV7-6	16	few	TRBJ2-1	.	TGTGCCAGCAGCCCCCGCCTGGCGGGACTCTACAATGAGCAGTTCTTC	CASSPRLAGLYNEQFF
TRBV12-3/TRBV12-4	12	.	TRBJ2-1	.	TGTGCCAGCAGCTCAGGGATCGATGAGCAGTTCTTC	CASSSGIDEQFF
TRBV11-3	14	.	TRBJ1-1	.	TGTGCCAGCAGCCCTAGGGGCGGGAACACTGAAGCTTTCTTT	CASSPRGGNTEAFF
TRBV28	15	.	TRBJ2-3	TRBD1	TGTGCCAGCAGTCCAGAAGGACAGGCCACAGATACGCAGTATTTT	CASSPEGQATDTQYF
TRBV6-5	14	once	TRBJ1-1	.	TGTGCCAGCAGTTACTCAAGGGGGATCACTGAAGCTTTCTTT	CASSYSRGITEAFF
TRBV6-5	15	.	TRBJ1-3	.	TGTGCCAGCAGGCCGGGACACGCATCTGGAAACACCATATATTTT	CASRPGHASGNTIYF
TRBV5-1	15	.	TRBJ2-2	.	TGCGCCAGCAGCCTGGATACTGAGAACACCGGGGAGCTGTTTTTT	CASSLDTENTGELFF
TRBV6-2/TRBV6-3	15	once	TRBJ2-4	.	TGTGCCAGCAGTTACGAGCTTCTAGCCAAAAACATTCAGTACTTC	CASSYELLAKNIQYF
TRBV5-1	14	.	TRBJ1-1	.	TGCGCCAGCAGCTTGGCCGGAGCTAACACTGAAGCTTTCTTT	CASSLAGANTEAFF
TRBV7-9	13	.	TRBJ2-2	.	TGTGCCAGCAGCTTCGGGGACACCGGGGAGCTGTTTTTT	CASSFGDTGELFF
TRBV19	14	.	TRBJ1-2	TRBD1	TGTGCCAGTAGTATAGCGGTACAGGGGGATGGCTACACCTTC	CASSIAVQGDGYTF
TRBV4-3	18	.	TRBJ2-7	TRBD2	TGCGCCAGCAGCCAAGATGTCGCCTTTAGCGGGGCGCTCTACGAGCAGTACTTC	CASSQDVAFSGALYEQYF
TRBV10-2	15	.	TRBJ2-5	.	TGCGCCAGCAGTGAGTCCGGGGGGCCCGGGGAGACCCAGTACTTC	CASSESGGPGETQYF
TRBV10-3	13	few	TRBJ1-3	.	TGTGCCAGCGAAGACGGGAATGGAAACACCATATATTTT	CASEDGNGNTIYF
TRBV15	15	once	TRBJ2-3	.	TGTGCCACCAGCAGAGCGGGGGAGAGGACAGATACGCAGTATTTT	CATSRAGERTDTQYF
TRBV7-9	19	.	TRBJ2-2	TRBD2	TGTGCCATCCCTTATAGAACGCATAGCGGGAGGCCAAACACCGGGGAGCTGTTTTTT	CAIPYRTHSGRPNTGELFF
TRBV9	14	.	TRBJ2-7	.	TGTGCCAGCAGCGTAGGGGACTCCACCTACGAGCAGTACTTC	CASSVGDSTYEQYF
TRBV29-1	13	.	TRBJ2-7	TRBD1	TGCAGCGTCGTAGCAGGGGGATCATACGAGCAGTACTTC	CSVVAGGSYEQYF
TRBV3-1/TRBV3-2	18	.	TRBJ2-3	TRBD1	TGTGCCAGCAGCCTGGGACAGTTTGTAGAGTCCAGCACAGATACGCAGTATTTT	CASSLGQFVESSTDTQYF
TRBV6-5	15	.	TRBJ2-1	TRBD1	TGTGCCAGCAGCCCAGCGGGACAGGGGTACAATGAGCAGTTCTTC	CASSPAGQGYNEQFF
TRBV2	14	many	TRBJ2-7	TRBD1	TGTGCCAGCAGTTTGGGACAGGGGGCGGGGGAGCAGTACTTC	CASSLGQGAGEQYF
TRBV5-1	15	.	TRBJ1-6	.	TGCGCCAGCAGTTTGGCGGCAGGAAATAATTCACCCCTCCACTTT	CASSLAAGNNSPLHF
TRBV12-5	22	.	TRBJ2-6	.	TGTGCTAGTGGTCAGTCCCCTGCGGCAGGGATGATAGCTCGCTCTGGGGCCAACGTCCTGACTTTC	CASGQSPAAGMIARSGANVLTF
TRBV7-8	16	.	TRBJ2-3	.	TGTGCCAGCGGCACAGGTATCGGCAGGGGTGAAGATACGCAGTATTTT	CASGTGIGRGEDTQYF
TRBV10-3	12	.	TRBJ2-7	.	TGTGCCATCAGTGATGACACCTACGAGCAGTACTTC	CAISDDTYEQYF
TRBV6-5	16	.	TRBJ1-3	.	TGTGCCAGCAGTTGGGCCAGCTTCAGCTCTGGAAACACCATATATTTT	CASSWASFSSGNTIYF
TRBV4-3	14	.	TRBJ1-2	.	TGCGCCAGCAGCCAAGATCGGGGGGCGGGCGGCTACACCTTC	CASSQDRGAGGYTF
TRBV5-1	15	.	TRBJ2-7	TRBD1	TGCGCCAGCAGCTTGACCGGGACAGGGCCCTACGAGCAGTACTTC	CASSLTGTGPYEQYF
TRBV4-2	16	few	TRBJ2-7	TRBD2	TGTGCCAGCAGCCAAGATTCCCCCCGGGGGGCCTACGAGCAGTACTTC	CASSQDSPRGAYEQYF
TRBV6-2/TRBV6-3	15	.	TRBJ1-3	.	TGTGCCAGCAGTTACGTTAACAGACCTGGAAACACCATATATTTT	CASSYVNRPGNTIYF
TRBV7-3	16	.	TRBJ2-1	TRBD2	TGTGCCAGCAGCCCAACCTGGACTAGCCCCTACAATGAGCAGTTCTTC	CASSPTWTSPYNEQFF